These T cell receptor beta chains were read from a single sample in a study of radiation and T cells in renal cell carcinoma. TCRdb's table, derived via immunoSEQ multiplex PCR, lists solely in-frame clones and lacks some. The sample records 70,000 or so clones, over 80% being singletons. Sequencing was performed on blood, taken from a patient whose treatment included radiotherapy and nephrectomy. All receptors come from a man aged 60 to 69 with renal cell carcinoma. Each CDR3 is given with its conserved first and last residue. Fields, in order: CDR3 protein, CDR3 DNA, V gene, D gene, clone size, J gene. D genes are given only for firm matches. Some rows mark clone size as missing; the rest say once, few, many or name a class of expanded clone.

CDR3: CASSRLDSAQSEAFF
DNA: TGTGCCAGCAGCCGTTTGGACAGCGCCCAATCTGAAGCTTTCTTT
V: TRBV14
D: .
size: few
J: TRBJ1-1

CDR3: CASSHGSYEQYF
DNA: TGTGCCAGCAGCCACGGGAGCTACGAGCAGTACTTC
V: TRBV7-2
D: .
size: .
J: TRBJ2-7

CDR3: CASSPLGRRSSYEQYF
DNA: TGTGCCAGCAGCCCTTTGGGCAGGCGGAGCTCCTACGAGCAGTACTTC
V: TRBV11-2
D: .
size: .
J: TRBJ2-7

CDR3: CASSLDQGREQYF
DNA: TGCGCCAGCAGCTTGGACCAGGGACGCGAGCAGTACTTC
V: TRBV5-1
D: .
size: .
J: TRBJ2-7

CDR3: CASSERDGNDGYTF
DNA: TGTGCCAGCAGTGAAAGGGACGGGAACGATGGCTACACCTTC
V: TRBV2
D: .
size: .
J: TRBJ1-2

CDR3: CASSRTSGTGELFF
DNA: TGCGCCAGCAGCCGGACTAGCGGCACCGGGGAGCTGTTTTTT
V: TRBV4-1
D: TRBD2
size: .
J: TRBJ2-2

CDR3: CSVSAGGYEQYF
DNA: TGCAGCGTCTCAGCAGGGGGCTACGAGCAGTACTTC
V: TRBV29-1
D: TRBD1
size: .
J: TRBJ2-7

CDR3: CASSEMASGRVGSYNEQFF
DNA: TGTGCCAGCAGTGAAATGGCTAGCGGGAGGGTGGGGTCCTACAATGAGCAGTTCTTC
V: TRBV2
D: TRBD2
size: .
J: TRBJ2-1

CDR3: CAIGRGGLNTGELFF
DNA: TGTGCCATCGGACGGGGGGGATTAAACACCGGGGAGCTGTTTTTT
V: TRBV10-3
D: TRBD2
size: .
J: TRBJ2-2

CDR3: CATSRDDQVRTNYGYTF
DNA: TGTGCCACCAGCAGAGATGATCAGGTGCGAACTAACTATGGCTACACCTTC
V: TRBV15
D: .
size: .
J: TRBJ1-2

CDR3: CASSLRGRGYEQYF
DNA: TGTGCCAGCAGCTTAAGGGGCAGGGGATACGAGCAGTACTTC
V: TRBV7-2
D: .
size: .
J: TRBJ2-7

CDR3: CSARQLGQLFF
DNA: TGCAGTGCCAGACAATTGGGGCAACTGTTTTTT
V: TRBV20-1
D: .
size: few
J: TRBJ1-4

CDR3: CASSRDRGGQEDYGYTF
DNA: TGTGCCAGCAGTCGGGATCGAGGGGGACAGGAGGACTATGGCTACACCTTC
V: TRBV28
D: TRBD1
size: .
J: TRBJ1-2

CDR3: CASSLVQSTDTQYF
DNA: TGTGCCAGCAGCTTAGTACAGAGCACAGATACGCAGTATTTT
V: TRBV11-2
D: .
size: .
J: TRBJ2-3

CDR3: CASSYAQGSPYEQYF
DNA: TGTGCCAGCAGTTACGCGCAGGGTAGTCCCTACGAGCAGTACTTC
V: TRBV6-5
D: .
size: .
J: TRBJ2-7

CDR3: CASSFAGTGAHEQYF
DNA: TGTGCCAGCAGCTTTGCCGGGACAGGGGCCCACGAGCAGTACTTC
V: TRBV7-9
D: TRBD1
size: .
J: TRBJ2-7

CDR3: CASSLGPPSDTQYF
DNA: TGTGCCAGCAGCTTGGGCCCGCCCAGCGATACGCAGTATTTT
V: TRBV5-4
D: .
size: .
J: TRBJ2-3

CDR3: CASSGGTGNTDTQYF
DNA: TGTGCCAGTAGTGGCGGGACAGGGAACACAGATACGCAGTATTTT
V: TRBV19
D: TRBD1
size: .
J: TRBJ2-3

CDR3: CASSPGRRSTGELFF
DNA: TGTGCCAGCAGCCCGGGGAGACGAAGCACCGGGGAGCTGTTTTTT
V: TRBV7-7
D: .
size: .
J: TRBJ2-2

CDR3: CASSRTGMGEAFF
DNA: TGTGCCAGCAGTCGTACAGGAATGGGGGAAGCTTTCTTT
V: TRBV25-1
D: .
size: few
J: TRBJ1-1

CDR3: CASSLGPAGSYNEQFF
DNA: TGTGCCAGCAGCTTAGGCCCCGCTGGATCATACAATGAGCAGTTCTTC
V: TRBV7-3
D: .
size: .
J: TRBJ2-1

CDR3: CASGQRGGTEAFF
DNA: TGTGCCAGCGGGCAACGTGGGGGGACTGAAGCTTTCTTT
V: TRBV27
D: .
size: .
J: TRBJ1-1

CDR3: CATSRAEGFLETQYF
DNA: TGTGCCACCAGCAGAGCGGAAGGGTTTTTGGAGACCCAGTACTTC
V: TRBV15
D: .
size: .
J: TRBJ2-5

CDR3: CASSITSGRRSYEQYF
DNA: TGCGCCAGCAGCATAACTAGCGGGAGGAGGTCCTACGAGCAGTACTTC
V: TRBV5-1
D: TRBD2
size: .
J: TRBJ2-7

CDR3: CASSTVNRQPQHF
DNA: TGTGCCAGCAGCACCGTGAATCGGCAGCCCCAGCATTTT
V: TRBV5-5
D: .
size: .
J: TRBJ1-5

CDR3: CASSSRGGSATNEKLFF
DNA: TGTGCCAGCAGCTCTCGAGGGGGTTCTGCAACTAATGAAAAACTGTTTTTT
V: TRBV5-4
D: .
size: .
J: TRBJ1-4

CDR3: CASSQAYRVSGYGYTF
DNA: TGTGCCAGCAGCCAAGCCTACAGGGTCTCGGGCTATGGCTACACCTTC
V: TRBV4-2
D: .
size: many
J: TRBJ1-2

CDR3: CASSLDWTKGTDTQYF
DNA: TGTGCCAGCAGCTTAGATTGGACAAAGGGGACAGATACGCAGTATTTT
V: TRBV7-9
D: .
size: .
J: TRBJ2-3

CDR3: CASSGLAGGQFSYEQYF
DNA: TGTGCCAGCAGTGGACTAGCGGGAGGGCAATTCTCCTACGAGCAGTACTTC
V: TRBV2
D: TRBD2
size: .
J: TRBJ2-7

CDR3: CASSLPGVQEKLFF
DNA: TGCGCCAGCAGCTTGCCCGGGGTCCAAGAAAAACTGTTTTTT
V: TRBV5-1
D: .
size: .
J: TRBJ1-4

CDR3: CASSVKGGSYEQYF
DNA: TGTGCCAGTAGTGTTAAAGGGGGGTCCTACGAGCAGTACTTC
V: TRBV19
D: .
size: .
J: TRBJ2-7

CDR3: CASSLSSLPGGGYTF
DNA: TGCGCCAGCAGCTTGAGCTCCCTTCCGGGCGGAGGCTACACCTTC
V: TRBV5-1
D: .
size: .
J: TRBJ1-2

CDR3: CASSAGLAGGETQYF
DNA: TGTGCCAGCAGCGCGGGACTAGCGGGAGGGGAGACCCAGTACTTC
V: TRBV5-8
D: TRBD2
size: .
J: TRBJ2-5

CDR3: CASSPEDRNEQFF
DNA: TGTGCCAGCTCACCTGAAGACAGAAATGAGCAGTTCTTC
V: TRBV18
D: .
size: .
J: TRBJ2-1

CDR3: CASSSATLFGYEQYF
DNA: TGTGCCAGCAGTTCCGCGACTCTTTTCGGCTACGAGCAGTACTTC
V: TRBV6-5
D: .
size: .
J: TRBJ2-7

CDR3: CASSDPGQGRIDEQFF
DNA: TGCGCCAGCAGTGACCCCGGACAGGGTAGGATCGATGAGCAGTTCTTC
V: TRBV10-1
D: TRBD1
size: once
J: TRBJ2-1

CDR3: CATRSSGRSYEQYF
DNA: TGTGCCACCAGGAGCAGCGGGAGGTCCTACGAGCAGTACTTC
V: TRBV15
D: TRBD2
size: once
J: TRBJ2-7

CDR3: CACKVAGGPYEQYF
DNA: TGTGCCTGTAAGGTAGCGGGAGGGCCGTACGAGCAGTACTTC
V: TRBV30
D: TRBD2
size: .
J: TRBJ2-7

CDR3: CASSYLQGRTQYF
DNA: TGTGCCAGCAGTTACTTACAGGGGAGGACCCAGTACTTC
V: TRBV6-5
D: TRBD1
size: .
J: TRBJ2-5

CDR3: CASTPPRGGDTEAFF
DNA: TGTGCCAGCACCCCCCCCAGGGGCGGGGACACTGAAGCTTTCTTT
V: TRBV6-5
D: .
size: few
J: TRBJ1-1

CDR3: CASTGRGEDTGELFF
DNA: TGTGCCAGTACCGGCCGTGGTGAGGACACCGGGGAGCTGTTTTTT
V: TRBV19
D: .
size: .
J: TRBJ2-2

CDR3: CVSSLGLGGETQYF
DNA: TGTGTCAGCAGCTTGGGACTAGGCGGGGAGACCCAGTACTTC
V: TRBV5-8
D: TRBD2
size: once
J: TRBJ2-5

CDR3: CASRGTADQPQHF
DNA: TGTGCCAGCAGAGGGACAGCTGATCAGCCCCAGCATTTT
V: TRBV27
D: TRBD1
size: .
J: TRBJ1-5

CDR3: CASSPGRLGLMNTEAFF
DNA: TGCGCCAGCAGTCCGGGAAGGTTAGGGCTCATGAACACTGAAGCTTTCTTT
V: TRBV4-1
D: .
size: .
J: TRBJ1-1

CDR3: CASSSLRGQGPDGYTF
DNA: TGTGCCAGCAGCTCCCTGCGGGGACAGGGCCCGGATGGCTACACCTTC
V: TRBV11-2
D: TRBD1
size: .
J: TRBJ1-2

CDR3: CASSLFEGESDF
DNA: TGTGCCAGCAGCTTATTTGAAGGGGAATCGGATTTT
V: TRBV5-6
D: .
size: few
J: TRBJ1-3

CDR3: CASSNTDTQYF
DNA: TGTGCCAGTAGTAACACAGATACGCAGTATTTT
V: TRBV19
D: .
size: .
J: TRBJ2-3

CDR3: CASSEGVLISYNEQFF
DNA: TGTGCCAGCAGCGAAGGAGTTCTTATCTCCTACAATGAGCAGTTCTTC
V: TRBV6-1
D: .
size: .
J: TRBJ2-1

CDR3: CASSLGTNLRAQYF
DNA: TGTGCCAGCAGCTTAGGGACCAACCTGAGGGCCCAGTACTTC
V: TRBV7-2
D: .
size: .
J: TRBJ2-5

CDR3: CASSHTRGAEQFF
DNA: TGTGCCAGCAGCCATACCAGGGGAGCTGAGCAGTTCTTC
V: TRBV11-3
D: .
size: .
J: TRBJ2-1

CDR3: CATSRAASGAQETQYF
DNA: TGTGCCACCAGCAGAGCCGCTAGCGGAGCCCAAGAGACCCAGTACTTC
V: TRBV15
D: TRBD2
size: .
J: TRBJ2-5

CDR3: CASSQGGGRDTGELFF
DNA: TGTGCCAGCAGCCAGGGCGGGGGTCGGGACACCGGGGAGCTGTTTTTT
V: TRBV11-3
D: TRBD2
size: .
J: TRBJ2-2

CDR3: CASSPGWLSGRRYEQYF
DNA: TGTGCCAGTAGTCCTGGCTGGCTTAGCGGGAGGCGCTACGAGCAGTACTTC
V: TRBV19
D: TRBD2
size: .
J: TRBJ2-7